This T cell receptor beta chain came from a study of blood T cell repertoires in COVID-19. Only in-frame clones appear in the TCRdb table, and some are missing; sequencing was by immunoSEQ multiplex PCR. This sample has more than 85,000 clones, with just over 75% found just once. CDR3 length equals 14 residues. In germline, CDR1 is MDHEN, CDR2 SYDVKM. V lost 6 bases, J lost 4 bases, and 15 bases lay in between. The chain uses TRBV28 and TRBJ2-5; D is perhaps TRBD1 (5 bases). The sequence came from a woman of 80 years or more with acute or convalescent COVID-19. Input material: peripheral blood. The CDR3 loop reads CASRTTGFRETQYF. The CDR3 DNA reads as TGTGCCAGCAGAACCACAGGCTTTCGAGAGACCCAGTACTTC.